The clone carrying this TCR beta chain was found a few times. Its cognate antigen is unknown. This entry belongs to a study of tumor-infiltrating lymphocytes in primary liver carcinoma. Study-wide context: Donors had hepatocellular carcinoma or combined HCC and intrahepatic cholangiocarcinoma. Samples returned roughly 3.5 to 8 million productive TCRbeta reads, a yield that was similar across tissue types.

Per the germline V gene, CDR1 is SQVTM and CDR2 is ANQGSEA. Trimming pared 8 bases from V and 9 bases from J, leaving 19 bases between. The CDR3 loop spans 12 amino acids. Without any cell sorting, roughly 17-31 mg of bulk tissue yielded co-extracted RNA and DNA. Each participant had primary liver carcinoma, and surgical resection was the treatment. Notes on the study in general: Tumors significantly exceeded blood in top-250-clone fraction (p = 0.039).

TCR beta cDNA was prepared out of roughly 490 ng total RNA by means of a constant-region primer. Generation of the TCR beta libraries relied on three nested multiplex PCR rounds using slightly modified ARM-PCR. Running 9 to 11 cycles apiece, the first two PCR rounds relied on TRBV1-TRBV30 forward primers together with a C-beta reverse primer. TCRdb re-called the multiplex PCR reads through MiXCR, storing one row per CDR3 protein. The sample shows around 56,000 distinct CDR3 sequences, about three quarters of them seen only once. What was sequenced was liver tumor tissue from sampling region 2. Subset indicated: tumor region T2, inferior pole. The clonotype was recovered from a man aged 40-49 years with primary liver carcinoma and hepatitis B virus infection. This chain connects TRBV29-1 to TRBJ2-5; no clear D gene. For the CDR3, the DNA is TGCAGCCTTGTTGGCTCCGTGGAATCCCAGTACTTC. Translating it yields CSLVGSVESQYF.